This T cell receptor (beta chain) derives from a study of shared clonotypes between healthy human individuals. The wider study: Per-donor plates numbered three CD4 naive, three CD4 memory, two CD8 naive and one CD8 memory. Study findings and constraints: As a rule, naive subsets had a larger estimated richness than memory subsets. Unshared clonotypes carried lower generation probabilities than those common to all four donors.

Points on this clone: Its specificity is unknown.

An approximately 200 ng quantity of DNA, 25,000 to 30,000 T cell genomes, went into the sorted-subset replicate PCRs. Profiling relied on immunoSEQ multiplex PCR, and the TCRdb table lists in-frame clones only, not all of them. The sample consists of over 850,000 clones, about four fifths of them appearing once. Sample: memory CD4+ T cells from PBMCs. The subset: CD45RA-negative fraction. The TCR originated in a man in his late teens or twenties in good health. Some clones in this sample may be carry-over from other donors' samples.

The CDR3 DNA is TGTGCCAGCAGCGTAGCGGGAGAGAGCACAGATACGCAGTATTTT. Encoded protein: CASSVAGESTDTQYF. The genes are TRBV27 and TRBJ2-3; 9 bases are shared with TRBD2. Germline values: CDR1 MNHEY, CDR2 SMNVEV (reference sequence). The CDR3 runs to 15 residues. V lost 6 bases, J lost 0 bases, and 4 bases stayed unmatched.